The rows below give T cell receptor beta chains drawn from one sample of a study of CD8 T cells in ankylosing spondylitis. In TCRdb, the 5' RACE reads were re-called with MiXCR into one record per CDR3 protein. Among about 52,000 distinct CDR3 sequences listed, 6% to 7.5% were seen once. What was sequenced was blood, either unsorted or a sorted T cell fraction (not recorded which). These receptors were obtained from a female donor with ankylosing spondylitis or in good health (not recorded which). CDR3s include the opening cysteine and the closing phenylalanine or tryptophan. The order of the fields is J gene, V gene, D gene, clone size, CDR3 DNA, CDR3 protein. The D gene is left open where the match is weak. Size values are once, few and many counts, or a class for expanded clones, and some rows have none.

>TRBJ1-3|TRBV5-1|TRBD1|many
TGCGCCAGCAGCTTAGGGGGCCCTGGAAACACCATATATTTT
CASSLGGPGNTIYF
>TRBJ2-2|TRBV9|.|few
TGTGCCAGCAGCGTAAGTCCAGGCGGCACCGCGGAGCTGTTTTTT
CASSVSPGGTAELFF
>TRBJ2-3|TRBV3-1|TRBD2|.
TGTGCCTGCAGCCAAGGTGCCTCTAGCGGGGGATATAGTAGCACAGATACGCAGTATTTT
CACSQGASSGGYSSTDTQYF
>TRBJ1-4|TRBV9|.|.
TGTGCCAGCAGCGAAACAGGGATTAATGAAAAACTGTTTTTT
CASSETGINEKLFF
>TRBJ2-1|TRBV11-1|.|many
TGTGCCAGCAGCTTAGAGGGTTCTCCGGACAATGAGCAGTTCTTC
CASSLEGSPDNEQFF
>TRBJ2-6|TRBV29-1|.|many
TGCAGCGTTACATCTGGGGCCAACGTCCTGACTTTC
CSVTSGANVLTF
>TRBJ1-6|TRBV7-8|.|few
TGTGCCAGCAGCTTAGCGCCTATGGGGGTATCACCCCTCCACTTT
CASSLAPMGVSPLHF
>TRBJ2-5|TRBV20-1|.|many
TGCAGTGCTGATGGACACCCGACTTTCCAAGAGACCCAGTACTTC
CSADGHPTFQETQYF
>TRBJ1-1|TRBV11-1|.|.
TGTGCCAGCAGCTTGGGGACGTTTTTCGGGGGGCAGGACACTGAAGCTTTCTTT
CASSLGTFFGGQDTEAFF
>TRBJ2-5|TRBV10-3|TRBD2|many
TGTGCCATTCGGACTAGCGGGGGCGAGACCCAGTACTTC
CAIRTSGGETQYF
>TRBJ2-1|TRBV7-2|.|.
TGTGCCAGCAGCCACTGGACGGAGTCTGATGAGCAGTTCTTC
CASSHWTESDEQFF
>TRBJ2-5|TRBV20-1|TRBD2|many
TGCAGTGCTAGTTTCCTAGCGGAACAAGAGACCCAGTACTTC
CSASFLAEQETQYF
>TRBJ2-1|TRBV7-2|TRBD2|many
TGTGCCAGCAGCTTAGAAGCGGGGGGTGGTAATGAGCAGTTCTTC
CASSLEAGGGNEQFF
>TRBJ1-5|TRBV6-5|.|many
TGTGCCAGCAGTTACTCGGTAGCTCAGCCCCAGCATTTT
CASSYSVAQPQHF
>TRBJ1-4|TRBV12-3/TRBV12-4|TRBD1|many
TGTGCCAGCAGGACGGACAGGGTGAATGAAAAACTGTTTTTT
CASRTDRVNEKLFF
>TRBJ2-3|TRBV5-6|TRBD1|.
TGTGCCAGCAGCTTGTTCTACAGGGGGCGAAGAGATACGCAGTATTTT
CASSLFYRGRRDTQYF